This T cell receptor beta chain was identified in a study of blood T cell repertoires in COVID-19. Overall study: Samples taken during acute and convalescent COVID-19 were collected in the United States, Italy and Spain. In each case, the material was cDNA or gDNA derived from T cells, B-cell-depleted T cells, or PBMCs.

V was trimmed by 8 bases and J by 5 bases, leaving 10 bases between them. CDR3 size: 12 residues. The germline V gene has CDR1 KGHSH and CDR2 LQKENI. In the authors' workflow: Amplification with reference gene primers provided the estimates of nucleated cell counts. The assay was immunoSEQ multiplex PCR, and TCRdb's table has in-frame clones only and misses some. The V and J calls and clone size are taken from that table; D and trimming were inferred from the DNA. The table lists under 200,000 clones, about 87% of them singletons. The genes are TRBV18 and TRBJ1-5; D ambiguous. The sequence was collected from a woman aged 55-75 years who had recovered from COVID-19. Sequenced sample: peripheral blood. CDR3 in DNA: TGTGCCAGCAGCGGGGTGGATCAGCCCCAGCATTTT. This codes for CASSGVDQPQHF.